This T cell receptor (beta chain) was found in a study of identifying expanded T cells in peripheral blood. General study points: Variance in clone template counts between approximately two-week samples significantly increased with total template count across all healthy donors.

The protocol was immunoSEQ multiplex PCR, while the TCRdb copy is restricted to in-frame clones and leaves out a portion. The table shows some 90,000 clones, with around 89% occurring only once. On this clone itself: The antigen is not known.

The clonotype was recovered from a person between 18 and 75 years old in good health. The sequenced sample consisted of blood.

CDR3 sequence reads: CASSPLPGEKLFF. The CDR3 DNA is TGTGCCAGCAGTCCCCTCCCCGGAGAAAAACTGTTTTTT. The chain has TRBV28 and TRBJ1-4; no clear D gene. CDR1 and CDR2 from the germline V gene are MDHEN and SYDVKM. This CDR3 spans 13 amino acids. The V end lost 5 bases, the J end lost 8 bases, and 12 bases lay between the germline ends.